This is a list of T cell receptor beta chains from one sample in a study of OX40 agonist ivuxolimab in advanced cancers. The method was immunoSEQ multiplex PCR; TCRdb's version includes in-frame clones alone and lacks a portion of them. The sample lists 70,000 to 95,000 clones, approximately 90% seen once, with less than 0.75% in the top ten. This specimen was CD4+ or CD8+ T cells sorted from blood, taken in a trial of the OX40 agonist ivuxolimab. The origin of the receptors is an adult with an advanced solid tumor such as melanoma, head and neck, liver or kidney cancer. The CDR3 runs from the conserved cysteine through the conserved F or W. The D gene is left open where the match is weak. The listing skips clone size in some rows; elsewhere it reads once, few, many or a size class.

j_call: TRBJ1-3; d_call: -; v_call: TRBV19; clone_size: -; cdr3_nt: TGTGCCAGTAGCTCAGAATTCTCCTCTGGAAACACCATATATTTT; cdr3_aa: CASSSEFSSGNTIYF
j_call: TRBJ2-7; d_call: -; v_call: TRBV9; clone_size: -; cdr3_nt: TGTGCCAGCAGCGTAGTGGGCGGTACATACGAGCAGTACTTC; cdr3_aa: CASSVVGGTYEQYF
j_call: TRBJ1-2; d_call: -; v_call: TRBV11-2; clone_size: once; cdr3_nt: TGTGCCAGCAGCTTAGCGGGTACGGGCTACACCTTC; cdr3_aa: CASSLAGTGYTF
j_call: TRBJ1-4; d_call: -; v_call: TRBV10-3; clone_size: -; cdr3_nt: TGTGCCATCAGTGTTATCAGGGGCGTCACTATCGAACTGTTTTTT; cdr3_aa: CAISVIRGVTIELFF
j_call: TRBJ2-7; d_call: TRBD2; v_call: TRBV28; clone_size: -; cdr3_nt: TGTGCCACTTTGGGAGAGGGAGGGCCTTCCTACGAGCAGTACTTC; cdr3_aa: CATLGEGGPSYEQYF
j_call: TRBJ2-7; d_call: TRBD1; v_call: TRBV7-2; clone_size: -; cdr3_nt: TGTGCCAGCAGCCCAAACCGGGACAGGAATTACGAGCAGTACTTC; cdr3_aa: CASSPNRDRNYEQYF
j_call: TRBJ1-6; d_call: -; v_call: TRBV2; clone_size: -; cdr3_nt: TGTGCCAGCAGTGAAGCACCAGGGGTCGCCTCACCCCTCCACTTT; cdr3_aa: CASSEAPGVASPLHF
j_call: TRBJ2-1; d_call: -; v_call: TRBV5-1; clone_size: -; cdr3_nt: TGCGCCAGCAGCACCCTCCCCCCAGGAAGGAGCTCCTACAATGAGCAGTTCTTC; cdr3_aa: CASSTLPPGRSSYNEQFF
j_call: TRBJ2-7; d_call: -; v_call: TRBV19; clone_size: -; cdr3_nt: TGTGCCAGTAGCGAAACAGGGTCCTACGAGCAGTACTTC; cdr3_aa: CASSETGSYEQYF
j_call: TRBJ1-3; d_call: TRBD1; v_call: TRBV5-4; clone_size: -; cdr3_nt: TGTGCCAGCAGCTTGGGACAGGGAGCTGGAAACACCATATATTTT; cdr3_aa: CASSLGQGAGNTIYF
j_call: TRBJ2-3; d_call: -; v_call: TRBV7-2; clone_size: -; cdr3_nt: TGTGCCAGCAAGCCCCGATCGGGCACAGATACGCAGTATTTT; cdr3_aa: CASKPRSGTDTQYF
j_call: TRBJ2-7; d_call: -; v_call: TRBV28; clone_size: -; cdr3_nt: TGTGCCAGCAGTTTAGCTGGATACGAGCAGTACTTC; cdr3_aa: CASSLAGYEQYF
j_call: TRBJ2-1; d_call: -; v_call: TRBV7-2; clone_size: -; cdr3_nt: TGTGCCAGCAGACGCGGGACTCAGAGTCAGTTCTTC; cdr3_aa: CASRRGTQSQFF
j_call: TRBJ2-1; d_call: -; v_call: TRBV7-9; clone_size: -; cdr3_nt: TGTGCCAGCAGCTTAGCGCTTCTAGCGAGCTCCTACAATGAGCAGTTCTTC; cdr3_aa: CASSLALLASSYNEQFF
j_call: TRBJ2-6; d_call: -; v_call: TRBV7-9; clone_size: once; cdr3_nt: TGTGCCAGCAGCTTAGCTCTCGGCAGTGGGGCCAACGTCCTGACTTTC; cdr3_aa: CASSLALGSGANVLTF
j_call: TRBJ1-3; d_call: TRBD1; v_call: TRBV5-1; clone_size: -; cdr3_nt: TGCGCCAGCAGCTTACAGGGGGGAGTGTCTGGAAACACCATATATTTT; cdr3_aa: CASSLQGGVSGNTIYF
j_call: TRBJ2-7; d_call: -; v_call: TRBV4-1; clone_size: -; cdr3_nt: TGCGCCAGCAGCCAAGTATTTGGGCAGGGAGGCGTCTACGAGCAGTACTTC; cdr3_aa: CASSQVFGQGGVYEQYF
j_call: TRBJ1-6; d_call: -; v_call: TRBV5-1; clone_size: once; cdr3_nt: TGCGCCAGCAGCTTGGGGAGCAGCTCCTATAATTCACCCCTCCACTTT; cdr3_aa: CASSLGSSSYNSPLHF
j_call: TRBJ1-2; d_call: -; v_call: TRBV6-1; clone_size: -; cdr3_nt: TGTGCCAGCAGTGAAGCGAGGGGGGGTTCGGATGGCTACACCTTC; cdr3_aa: CASSEARGGSDGYTF
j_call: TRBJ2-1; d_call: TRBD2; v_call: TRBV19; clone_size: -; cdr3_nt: TGTGCCAGTAGTACGGGACTAGCGGAAGTCTACAATGAGCAGTTCTTC; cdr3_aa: CASSTGLAEVYNEQFF
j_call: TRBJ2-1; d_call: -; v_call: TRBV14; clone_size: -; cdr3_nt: TGTGCCAGCAGCCAAGATCTAGGTACCCGGTTCTCCTACAATGAGCAGTTCTTC; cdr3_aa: CASSQDLGTRFSYNEQFF
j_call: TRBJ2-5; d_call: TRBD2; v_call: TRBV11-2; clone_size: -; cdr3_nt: TGTGCCAGCAGCCAGGGACTAGCGGGAATGGCGGGAGAGACCCAGTACTTC; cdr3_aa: CASSQGLAGMAGETQYF
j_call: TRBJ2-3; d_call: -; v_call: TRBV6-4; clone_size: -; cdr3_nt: TGTGCCAGCAGTGACAGCGGCAACCTTTACACAGATACGCAGTATTTT; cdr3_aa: CASSDSGNLYTDTQYF
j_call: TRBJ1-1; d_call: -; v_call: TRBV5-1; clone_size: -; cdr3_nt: TGCGCCAGCAGCTTGGGTGGTGTGAACACTGAAGCTTTCTTT; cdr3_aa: CASSLGGVNTEAFF
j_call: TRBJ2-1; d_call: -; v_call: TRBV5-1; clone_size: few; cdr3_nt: TGCGCCAGCAGCTTGGGAACCGGGGACAATGAGCAGTTCTTC; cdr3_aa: CASSLGTGDNEQFF
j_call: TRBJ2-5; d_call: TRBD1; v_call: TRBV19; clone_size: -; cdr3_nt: TGTGCCAGTAGTATAGGGACAGGGCCTTCGGGGACCCAGTACTTC; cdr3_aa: CASSIGTGPSGTQYF
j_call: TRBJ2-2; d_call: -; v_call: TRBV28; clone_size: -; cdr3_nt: TGTGCCAGCAGTTTCATGAGGGTTCTGGGCGGGGAGCTGTTTTTT; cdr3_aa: CASSFMRVLGGELFF
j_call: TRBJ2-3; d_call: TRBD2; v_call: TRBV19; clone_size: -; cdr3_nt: TGTGCCAGCCGACGGACTAGCCGCAACACAGATACGCAGTATTTT; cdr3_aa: CASRRTSRNTDTQYF
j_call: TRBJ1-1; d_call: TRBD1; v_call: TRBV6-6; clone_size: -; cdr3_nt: TGTGCCAGCAGCTGGACAGGGGGAGACACTGAAGCTTTCTTT; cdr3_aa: CASSWTGGDTEAFF
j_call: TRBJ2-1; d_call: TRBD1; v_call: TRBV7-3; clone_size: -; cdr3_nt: TGTGCCAGCAGCGGGGGACAGGGGCCCTACAATGAGCAGTTCTTC; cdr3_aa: CASSGGQGPYNEQFF
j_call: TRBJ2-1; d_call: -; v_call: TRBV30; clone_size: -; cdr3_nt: TGTGCCCGGTCAACATACAATGAGCAGTTCTTC; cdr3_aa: CARSTYNEQFF
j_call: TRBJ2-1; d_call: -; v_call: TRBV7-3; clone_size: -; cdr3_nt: TGTGCCAGCAGCTTAGGGCTAGCTTCTTACAATGAGCAGTTCTTC; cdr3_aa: CASSLGLASYNEQFF
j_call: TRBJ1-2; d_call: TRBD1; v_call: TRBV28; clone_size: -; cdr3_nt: TGTGCCAGCAGTTTACCGACAGGGACTAACTATGGCTACACCTTC; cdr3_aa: CASSLPTGTNYGYTF
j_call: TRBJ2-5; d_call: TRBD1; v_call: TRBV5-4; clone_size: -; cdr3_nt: TGTGCCAGCAGTAACCAGGGGGCGGAGACCCAGTACTTC; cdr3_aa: CASSNQGAETQYF
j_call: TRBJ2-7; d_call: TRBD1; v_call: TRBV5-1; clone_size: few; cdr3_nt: TGCGCCAGCAGCACGGACAGGGTCGAGCAGTACTTC; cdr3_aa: CASSTDRVEQYF
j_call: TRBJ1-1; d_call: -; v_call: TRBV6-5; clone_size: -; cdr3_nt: TGTGCCACCAAGGAGAACACTGAAGCTTTCTTT; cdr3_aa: CATKENTEAFF
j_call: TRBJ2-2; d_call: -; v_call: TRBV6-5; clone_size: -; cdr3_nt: TGTGCCAGCAGTTTACGGACTGACACCGGGGAGCTGTTTTTT; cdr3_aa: CASSLRTDTGELFF
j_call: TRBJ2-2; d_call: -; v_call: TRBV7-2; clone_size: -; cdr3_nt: TGTGCCAGCAGCTTAGTGTGGCAGGGTGACGAGGAGCTGTTTTTT; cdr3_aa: CASSLVWQGDEELFF
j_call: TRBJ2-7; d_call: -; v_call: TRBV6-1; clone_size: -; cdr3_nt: TGTGCCACGCATCTAGGGGTGGGCCACGAGCAGTACTTC; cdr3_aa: CATHLGVGHEQYF
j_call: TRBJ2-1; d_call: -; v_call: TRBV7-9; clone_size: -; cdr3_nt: TGTGCCAGCAGCTTTATTGGGGGCGACAATGAGCAGTTCTTC; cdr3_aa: CASSFIGGDNEQFF
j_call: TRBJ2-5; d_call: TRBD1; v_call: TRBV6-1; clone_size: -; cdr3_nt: TGTGCCAGCAGTGAAGAGTCAGGGGGCCGTGTGGCCCAGTACTTC; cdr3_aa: CASSEESGGRVAQYF
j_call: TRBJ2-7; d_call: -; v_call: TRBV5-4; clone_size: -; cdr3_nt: TGTGCCAGCAGCCCAGGACGAGGTTCCGAGCAGTACTTC; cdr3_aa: CASSPGRGSEQYF
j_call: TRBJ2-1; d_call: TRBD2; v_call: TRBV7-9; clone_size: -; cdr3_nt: TGTGCCAGCAGCCGGAGCGGGAGCTCCTACAATGAGCAGTTCTTC; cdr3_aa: CASSRSGSSYNEQFF
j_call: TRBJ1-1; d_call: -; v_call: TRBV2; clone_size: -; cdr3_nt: TGTGCCAGCACCCAACAGGGGAACACTGAAGCTTTCTTT; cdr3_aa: CASTQQGNTEAFF
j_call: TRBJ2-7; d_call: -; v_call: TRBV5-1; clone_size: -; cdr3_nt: TGCGCCAGCAGCCCGGGACTGGAGTACGAGCAGTACTTC; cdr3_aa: CASSPGLEYEQYF
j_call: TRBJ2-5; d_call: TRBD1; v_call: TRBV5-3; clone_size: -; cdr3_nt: TGTGCCAGAAGCAACACCCTCCGGGACAGGGAAGAGACCCAGTACTTC; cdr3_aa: CARSNTLRDREETQYF